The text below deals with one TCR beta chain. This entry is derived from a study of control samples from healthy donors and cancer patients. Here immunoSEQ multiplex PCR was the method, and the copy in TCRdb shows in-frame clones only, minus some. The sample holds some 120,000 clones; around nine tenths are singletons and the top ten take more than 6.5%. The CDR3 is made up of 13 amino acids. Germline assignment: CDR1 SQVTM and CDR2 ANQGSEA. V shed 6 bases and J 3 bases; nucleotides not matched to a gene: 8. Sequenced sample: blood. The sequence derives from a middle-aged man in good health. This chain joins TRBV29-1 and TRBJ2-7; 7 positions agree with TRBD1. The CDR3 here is CSVLPGQSYEQYF. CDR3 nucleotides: TGCAGCGTGCTCCCGGGACAGAGCTACGAGCAGTACTTC.